The entry below gives a single T cell receptor (beta chain) sequence along with its context. The assay was immunoSEQ multiplex PCR, and TCRdb's table has in-frame clones only and misses some. In the table there are some 220,000 clones, about 86% of which are singletons. This sample is part of a study of blood T cell repertoires in COVID-19. The sequenced material came from PBMCs or T cells enriched from blood (not recorded which). This TCR came from a woman in her thirties or forties with acute COVID-19.

The CDR3: CSVGSTSNYGYTF. CDR3 in DNA: TGCAGCGTGGGCTCTACTAGTAACTATGGCTACACCTTC. This sequence joins TRBV29-1 and TRBJ1-2, with no clear D. V was trimmed by 6 bases and J by 1 base, leaving 12 bases between them. Germline lookup yields CDR1 SQVTM and CDR2 ANQGSEA. The length of the CDR3 is 13 residues.